Listed here are 10 T cell receptor beta chains from one sample, sequenced in a study of OX40 agonist ivuxolimab in advanced cancers. Data came from immunoSEQ multiplex PCR; TCRdb stores just in-frame clones and leaves some out. The data contain over 50,000 clones, under 90% of them singletons. The sequences come from CD4+ or CD8+ T cells sorted from blood, collected in a trial of the OX40 agonist ivuxolimab. These receptors all come from an adult with an advanced solid tumor such as melanoma, head and neck, liver or kidney cancer.

Worth noting for this clone: Other nucleotide sequences from this sample produce the same CDR3. V is TRBV10-3 and J is TRBJ1-4, with unresolved D. The germline CDR1 and CDR2 sequences are ENHRY and SYGVKD. The CDR3 sequence is 13 residues long. The V end lost 2 bases, the J end lost 7 bases, and 8 bases lay between the germline ends. CDR3: CAISESRGEKLFF. The CDR3, as DNA: TGTGCCATCAGTGAGAGTCGGGGTGAAAAACTGTTTTTT.

The chain uses TRBV5-4 and TRBJ1-2, with no clear D. The ends were cut back, 3 bases at V and 1 base at J, with 7 bases in the middle. Germline assignment: CDR1 SGHNT and CDR2 YYREEE (reference sequence). There are 13 residues in the CDR3. The CDR3 here is CASSSIRNYGYTF. The CDR3 nucleotides read TGTGCCAGCAGCTCGATTCGTAACTATGGCTACACCTTC.

As concerns this clone: The same CDR3 is also encoded by other DNA sequences in this sample. The V call is TRBV14, the J call TRBJ2-3; either TRBD1 or TRBD2 may fit D (6 bases each). The CDR3 loop spans 13 amino acids. Trimming cost V 4 bases and J 6 bases, with 11 bases left between them. CDR1 SGHDN and CDR2 FVKESK come from the germline V gene. The CDR3 loop is CASSRQGGDTQYF. The DNA of the CDR3 is TGTGCCAGCAGCCGGCAAGGGGGGGATACGCAGTATTTT. Full variable domain (remainder filled in from reference TRBV14 and TRBJ2-3): EAGVTQFPSHSVIEKGQTVTLRCDPISGHDNLYWYRRVMGKEIKFLLHFVKESKQDESGMPNNRFLAERTGGTYSTLKVQPAELEDSGVYFCASSRQGGDTQYFGPGTRLTVL.

The V call is TRBV6-4, the J call TRBJ2-5; D gene uncertain. V lost 5 bases, J lost 2 bases, and 12 bases lay in between. CDR1 is MRHNA, CDR2 SNTAGT, per germline. This CDR3 comprises 14 residues. CDR3 region: CASSSPDKQETQYF. The DNA of the CDR3 is TGTGCCAGCAGTTCCCCTGACAAACAAGAGACCCAGTACTTC.

The chain recombines TRBV4-1 with TRBJ2-2; D remains ambiguous. CDR3 length equals 18 residues. Germline assignment: CDR1 MGHRA and CDR2 YSYEKL. Trimming removed 0 bases at V and 0 bases at J, with 14 bases between. CDR3 bases: TGCGCCAGCAGCCAAGATCCTTTTATCCGGACGAACACCGGGGAGCTGTTTTTT. Amino acids: CASSQDPFIRTNTGELFF.

The V call is TRBV6-1, the J call TRBJ2-7, with TRBD1 matching 7 bases. The CDR3 covers 13 residues. CDR1 and CDR2 from the germline V gene are MNHNS and SASEGT. V shed 3 bases and J 4 bases; nucleotides not matched to a gene: 3. The CDR3 loop is CASSDRGLYEQYF. DNA for the CDR3: TGTGCCAGCAGTGACAGGGGGTTGTACGAGCAGTACTTC.

The genes are TRBV19 and TRBJ2-6; D may correspond to TRBD1 or TRBD2 (5 bases each). The CDR3 consists of 17 residues. Trimming removed 10 bases from V and 0 bases from J, with 19 bases in between. Per germline, CDR1 LNHDA and CDR2 SQIVND (reference sequence). The CDR3: CATCPFLGDSGANVLTF. The CDR3 DNA sequence: TGTGCCACCTGCCCCTTCCTGGGGGACTCTGGGGCCAACGTCCTGACTTTC. The full variable domain, in which reference TRBV19 and TRBJ2-6 provide the parts outside the CDR3, is DGGITQSPKYLFRKEGQNVTLSCEQNLNHDAMYWYRQDPGQGLRLIYYSQIVNDFQKGDIAEGYSVSREKKESFPLTVTSAQKNPTAFYLCATCPFLGDSGANVLTFGAGSRLTVL.

This clone is judged medium-sized. The chain recombines TRBV10-2 with TRBJ1-1; D is undetermined. Germline CDR1 reads WSHSY; CDR2 reads SAAADI. The CDR3 runs to 11 residues. The V and J ends lost 3 bases and 8 bases respectively, with 7 bases between them. CDR3 coding DNA: TGCGCCAGCAGTGATGCGGTGGAAGCTTTCTTT. Translation: CASSDAVEAFF.

This rearrangement joins TRBV6-4 to TRBJ2-1; 7 bases match TRBD2. Germline CDR1 is MRHNA and CDR2 is SNTAGT. The CDR3 is made up of 15 amino acids. V was clipped by 4 bases and J by 4 bases; unmatched bases: 7. CDR3 sequence: CASSVETGGYNEQFF. CDR3 in DNA: TGTGCCAGCAGTGTCGAGACGGGGGGATACAATGAGCAGTTCTTC.

V usage is TRBV23-1 and J usage is TRBJ2-5, with D possibly matching TRBD1 (5 bases). TRBV23-1 is designated an ORF whose function remains uncertain. The V gene lost 4 bases and the J gene lost 4 bases, with 10 bases spanning the gap. CDR3 length equals 13 residues. In DNA, the CDR3 is TGCGCCAGCAGTCCGGCAGGGCCAGAGACCCAGTACTTC. Translation gives CASSPAGPETQYF.